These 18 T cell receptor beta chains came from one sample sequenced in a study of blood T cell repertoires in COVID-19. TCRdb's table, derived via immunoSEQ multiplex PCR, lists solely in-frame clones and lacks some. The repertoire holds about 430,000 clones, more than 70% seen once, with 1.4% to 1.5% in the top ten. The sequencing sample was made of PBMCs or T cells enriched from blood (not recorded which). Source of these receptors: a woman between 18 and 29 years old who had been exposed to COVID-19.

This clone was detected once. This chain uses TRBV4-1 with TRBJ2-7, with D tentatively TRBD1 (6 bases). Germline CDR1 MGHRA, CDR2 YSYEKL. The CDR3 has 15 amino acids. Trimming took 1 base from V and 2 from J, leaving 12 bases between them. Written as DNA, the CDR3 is TGCGCCAGCAGCCAAGCCGGGACAAAAACCTACGAGCAGTACTTC. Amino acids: CASSQAGTKTYEQYF.

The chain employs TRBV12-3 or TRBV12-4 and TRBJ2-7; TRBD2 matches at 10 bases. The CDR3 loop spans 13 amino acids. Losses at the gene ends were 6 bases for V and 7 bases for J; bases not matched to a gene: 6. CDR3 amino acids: CASRVAGGVEQYF. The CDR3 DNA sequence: TGTGCCAGCAGAGTAGCGGGAGGAGTGGAGCAGTACTTC.

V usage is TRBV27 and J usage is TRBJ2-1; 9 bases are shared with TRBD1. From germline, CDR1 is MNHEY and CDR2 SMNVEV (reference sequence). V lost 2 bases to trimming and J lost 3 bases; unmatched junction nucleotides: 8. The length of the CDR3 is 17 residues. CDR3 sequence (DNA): TGTGCCAGCAGTTTACGCCCCGGGACAGGGATCTACAATGAGCAGTTCTTC. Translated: CASSLRPGTGIYNEQFF.

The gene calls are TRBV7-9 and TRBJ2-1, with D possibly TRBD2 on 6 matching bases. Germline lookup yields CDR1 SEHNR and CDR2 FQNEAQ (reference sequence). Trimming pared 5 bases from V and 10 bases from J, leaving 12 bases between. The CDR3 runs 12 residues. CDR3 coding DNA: TGTGCCAGCAGCCCGGGGGTATTGGAGCAGTTCTTC. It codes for CASSPGVLEQFF.

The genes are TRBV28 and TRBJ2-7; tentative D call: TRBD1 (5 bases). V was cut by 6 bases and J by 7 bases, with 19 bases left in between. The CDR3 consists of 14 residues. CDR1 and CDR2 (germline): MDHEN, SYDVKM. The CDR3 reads CASRPSGSGYEQYF. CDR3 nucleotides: TGTGCCAGCAGACCTAGTGGGTCAGGGTATGAGCAGTACTTC.

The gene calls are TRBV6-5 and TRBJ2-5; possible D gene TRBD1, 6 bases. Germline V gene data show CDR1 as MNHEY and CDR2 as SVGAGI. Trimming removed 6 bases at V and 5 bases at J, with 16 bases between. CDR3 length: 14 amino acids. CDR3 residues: CASRGRYRDETQYF. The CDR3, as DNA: TGTGCCAGCAGAGGACGATACAGGGACGAGACCCAGTACTTC.

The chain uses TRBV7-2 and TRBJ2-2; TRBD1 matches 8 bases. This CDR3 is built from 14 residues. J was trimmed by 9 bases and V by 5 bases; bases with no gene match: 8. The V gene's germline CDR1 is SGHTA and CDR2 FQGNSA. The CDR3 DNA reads TGTGCCAGCAGCCTACGACAGGGGCGGTGGGAGCTGTTTTTT. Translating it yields CASSLRQGRWELFF.

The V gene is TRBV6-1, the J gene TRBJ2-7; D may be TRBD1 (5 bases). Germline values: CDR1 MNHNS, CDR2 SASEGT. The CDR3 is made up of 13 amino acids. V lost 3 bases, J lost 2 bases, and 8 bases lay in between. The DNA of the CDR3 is TGTGCCAGCAGTGAGGGGCCCCCCTACGAGCAGTACTTC. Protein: CASSEGPPYEQYF.

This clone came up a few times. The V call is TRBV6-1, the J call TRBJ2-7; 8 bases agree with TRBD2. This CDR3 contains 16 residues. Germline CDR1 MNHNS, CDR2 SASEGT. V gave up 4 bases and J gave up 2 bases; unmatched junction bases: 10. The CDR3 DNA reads TGTGCCAGCAGTGCGCCCGGGGGGGGACCTCCCTACGAGCAGTACTTC. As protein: CASSAPGGGPPYEQYF.

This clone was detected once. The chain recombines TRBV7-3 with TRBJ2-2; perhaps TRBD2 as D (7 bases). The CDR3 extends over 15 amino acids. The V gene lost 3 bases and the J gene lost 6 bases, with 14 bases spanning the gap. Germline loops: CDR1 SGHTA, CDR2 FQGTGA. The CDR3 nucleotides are TGTGCCAGCAGCTTCGGCGGGGGCATCTCCGGGGAGCTGTTTTTT. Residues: CASSFGGGISGELFF.

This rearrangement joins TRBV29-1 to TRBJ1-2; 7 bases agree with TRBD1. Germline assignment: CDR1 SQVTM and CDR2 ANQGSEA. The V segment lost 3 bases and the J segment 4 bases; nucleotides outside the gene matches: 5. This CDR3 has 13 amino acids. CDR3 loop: CSVEKGQFYGYTF. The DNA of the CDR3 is TGCAGCGTTGAGAAGGGACAGTTCTATGGCTACACCTTC.

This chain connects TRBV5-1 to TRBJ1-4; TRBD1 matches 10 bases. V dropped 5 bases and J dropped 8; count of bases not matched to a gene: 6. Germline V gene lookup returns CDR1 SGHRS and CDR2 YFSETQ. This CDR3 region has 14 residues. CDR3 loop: CASRRGTGEEKLFF. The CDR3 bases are TGCGCCAGCAGGAGGGGGACAGGGGAAGAAAAACTGTTTTTT. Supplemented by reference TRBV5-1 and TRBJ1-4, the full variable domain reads KAGVTQTPRYLIKTRGQQVTLSCSPISGHRSVSWYQQTPGQGLQFLFEYFSETQRNKGNFPGRFSGRQFSNSRSEMNVSTLELGDSALYLCASRRGTGEEKLFFGSGTQLSVL.

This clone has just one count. CDR3 region: CASSSASGYEQYF. Here the CDR3 DNA reads TGTGCCAGCAGTTCAGCCTCGGGCTACGAGCAGTACTTC. The chain combines TRBV28 with TRBJ2-7; D is unclear. The V gene's germline CDR1 is MDHEN and CDR2 SYDVKM. The CDR3 spans 13 residues. The V end lost 4 bases, the J end lost 3 bases, and 10 bases lay between the germline ends.

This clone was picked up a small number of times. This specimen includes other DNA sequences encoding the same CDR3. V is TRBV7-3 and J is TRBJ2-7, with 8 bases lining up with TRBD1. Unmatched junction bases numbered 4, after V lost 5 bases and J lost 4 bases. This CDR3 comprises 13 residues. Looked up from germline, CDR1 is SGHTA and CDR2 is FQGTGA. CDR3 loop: CASSPGTGYEQYF. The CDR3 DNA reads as TGTGCCAGCAGCCCCGGGACAGGATACGAGCAGTACTTC.

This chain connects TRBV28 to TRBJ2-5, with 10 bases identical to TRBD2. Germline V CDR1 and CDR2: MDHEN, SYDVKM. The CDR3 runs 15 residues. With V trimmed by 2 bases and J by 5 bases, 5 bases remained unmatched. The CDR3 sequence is CASSLTLAGRETQYF. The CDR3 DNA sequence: TGTGCCAGCAGTTTAACACTAGCGGGGCGGGAGACCCAGTACTTC.

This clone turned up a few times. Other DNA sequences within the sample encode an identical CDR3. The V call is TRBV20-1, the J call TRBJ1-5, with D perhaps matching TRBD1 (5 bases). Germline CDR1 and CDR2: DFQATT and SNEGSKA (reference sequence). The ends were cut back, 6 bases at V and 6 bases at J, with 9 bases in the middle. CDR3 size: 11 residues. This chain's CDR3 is CSATGGQPQHF. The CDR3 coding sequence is TGCAGTGCAACCGGGGGTCAGCCCCAGCATTTT.

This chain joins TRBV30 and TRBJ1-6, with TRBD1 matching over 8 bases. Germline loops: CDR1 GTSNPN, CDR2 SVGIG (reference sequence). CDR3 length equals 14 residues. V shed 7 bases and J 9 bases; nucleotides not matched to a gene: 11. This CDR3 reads CASTTGGSGSPLHF. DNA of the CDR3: TGTGCCTCTACTACAGGGGGTTCAGGTTCACCCCTCCACTTT.

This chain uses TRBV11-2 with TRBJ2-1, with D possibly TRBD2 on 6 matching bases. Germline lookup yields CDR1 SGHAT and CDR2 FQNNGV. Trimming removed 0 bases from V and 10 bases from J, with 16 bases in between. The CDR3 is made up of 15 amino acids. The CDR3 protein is CASSLDRGGRGEQFF. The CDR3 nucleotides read TGTGCCAGCAGCTTAGATCGAGGTGGGCGGGGAGAGCAGTTCTTC.